This T cell receptor (beta chain) originates from a study of OX40 agonist ivuxolimab in advanced cancers. Study summary: Three individuals attained partial responses, comprising one hepatocellular carcinoma case and two cutaneous melanoma cases.

Germline V gene data show CDR1 as SNHLY and CDR2 as FYNNEI. The CDR3 totals 12 residues. V lost 10 bases, J lost 1 base, and 10 bases lay in between. General study points: Normalized expansion of T-cell clones was also low for some nonresponders.

TCRdb's table, derived via immunoSEQ multiplex PCR, lists solely in-frame clones and lacks some. This sample has 45,000 to 55,000 clones, with approximately 94% found just once. This clone was picked up a small number of times. What it recognizes is unknown. Sample: CD4+ or CD8+ T cells sorted from blood, taken in a trial of the OX40 agonist ivuxolimab. The chain links TRBV2 to TRBJ1-1, with unresolved D. This TCR was recovered from an adult with an advanced solid tumor such as melanoma, head and neck, liver or kidney cancer. CDR3 protein: CATESANTEAFF. The CDR3 nucleotides read TGTGCCACCGAGTCAGCGAACACTGAAGCTTTCTTT.